These 7 T cell receptor beta chains share one sample of origin, sequenced in a study of blood T cell repertoires in COVID-19. The data were produced by immunoSEQ multiplex PCR, yet TCRdb's version contains in-frame clones alone and is incomplete. The repertoire includes over 200,000 clones, roughly 80% of them detected once, and approximately 8% sits in the top ten. The sequencing sample was made of peripheral blood. These TCRs come from a woman older than 75 with acute or convalescent COVID-19.

The rearrangement links TRBV28 to TRBJ2-2; no reliable D call. The CDR3 is made up of 13 amino acids. From germline, CDR1 is MDHEN and CDR2 SYDVKM. V was trimmed by 1 base and J by 2 bases, leaving 2 bases between them. In DNA form, the CDR3 reads TGTGCCAGCAGTTTATTAAACACCGGGGAGCTGTTTTTT. It codes for CASSLLNTGELFF. Combining the CDR3 with reference TRBV28 and TRBJ2-2 gives the whole variable domain DVKVTQSSRYLVKRTGEKVFLECVQDMDHENMFWYRQDPGLGLRLIYFSYDVKMKEKGDIPEGYSVSREKKERFSLILESASTNQTSMYLCASSLLNTGELFFGEGSRLTVL.

The rearrangement joins TRBV5-4 to TRBJ1-2, with 8 bases lining up with TRBD1. V lost 4 bases, J lost 5 bases, and 13 bases stayed unmatched. The germline CDR1 and CDR2 sequences are SGHNT and YYREEE (reference sequence). The CDR3 sequence is 16 residues long. CDR3 bases: TGTGCCAGCAGCCTCGGCGGCCAGGGGGCCCGGTATGGCTACACCTTC. It codes for CASSLGGQGARYGYTF.

The chain joins TRBV9 to TRBJ1-6; D not resolved. Germline lookup yields CDR1 SGDLS and CDR2 YYNGEE. The CDR3 extends over 16 amino acids. Trimming cost V 1 base and J 0 bases, with 8 bases left between them. The CDR3 protein is CASSVFSDSYNSPLHF. CDR3 nucleotide sequence: TGTGCCAGCAGCGTATTCTCAGACTCCTATAATTCACCCCTCCACTTT.

The J gene is TRBJ1-1, the V gene TRBV3-1 (or the pseudogene TRBV3-2); a weak D match, TRBD1 (6 bases). In germline, CDR1 is LGHDT, CDR2 YNNKEL (reference sequence). The CDR3 consists of 13 residues. Trimming took off 4 bases at V and 2 bases at J, with 8 bases between the two ends. CDR3 residues: CASSPDSNTEAFF. CDR3 in DNA: TGTGCCAGCAGCCCGGACAGTAACACTGAAGCTTTCTTT.

V and J are TRBV11-2 and TRBJ1-2; TRBD1 aligns across 10 bases. The CDR3 length is 16 residues. Germline-derived CDR1 and CDR2 are SGHAT and FQNNGV. Trimming cost V 3 bases and J 4 bases; bases outside gene matches: 8. The CDR3 sequence: CASSFLLGQGSYGYTF. CDR3 DNA: TGTGCCAGCAGCTTCCTGTTGGGACAGGGGTCCTATGGCTACACCTTC.

V gene TRBV19 combines with J gene TRBJ1-5; possibly TRBD1 for D (6 bases). Germline lookup yields CDR1 LNHDA and CDR2 SQIVND (reference sequence). This CDR3 comprises 15 residues. Trimming left V 5 bases short and J 0 bases short, with 11 bases between. The CDR3 spells CASSPGTHSNQPQHF. The CDR3 DNA reads as TGTGCCAGTAGTCCCGGGACACATAGCAATCAGCCCCAGCATTTT.

The genes are TRBV5-1 and TRBJ2-7; D possibly corresponds to TRBD1 (5 bases). The CDR3 has 16 residues. Trimming shortened V by 0 bases and J by 2 bases, and 15 bases separated the two germline ends. The germline V gene has CDR1 SGHRS and CDR2 YFSETQ. The CDR3 region has the DNA TGCGCCAGCAGCTTGGCCCCTCAGGGATCTACCTACGAGCAGTACTTC. This codes for CASSLAPQGSTYEQYF. Together with reference TRBV5-1 and TRBJ2-7, the CDR3 gives the full variable domain: KAGVTQTPRYLIKTRGQQVTLSCSPISGHRSVSWYQQTPGQGLQFLFEYFSETQRNKGNFPGRFSGRQFSNSRSEMNVSTLELGDSALYLCASSLAPQGSTYEQYFGPGTRLTVT.